The 18 T cell receptor beta chains listed next were all sequenced from one sample in a study of T-cell reconstitution after alpha-beta-depleted transplantation in children. This sample's TCRbeta library carried unique molecular identifier barcodes. TCRdb processed the PCR reads anew with MiXCR; each CDR3 protein has one entry. This sample has about 460,000 distinct CDR3 sequences, with around 10% found just once. The sequencing used PBMCs, mostly from graft donor cells, collected 180 days after TCRalphabeta/CD19-depleted stem cell transplant. The receptors here all came from a female patient aged 2 to 10 who had a stem cell transplant for aplastic anemia, so the T cells may come from the graft donor.

The chain carries TRBV12-3 or TRBV12-4 and TRBJ2-1; unclear D gene. V lost 7 bases, J lost 8 bases, and 15 bases lay in between. CDR3 size: 13 residues. The CDR3 region has the DNA TGTGCCAGCACGCCCAGAGCCAGTCATGAGCAGTTCTTC. Protein: CASTPRASHEQFF.

This clonotype was recorded a few times. This sequence joins TRBV28 and TRBJ1-3; the D is unclear. Germline V gives CDR1 MDHEN, CDR2 SYDVKM. V lost 2 bases and J lost 0, with 11 bases in between. CDR3 length: 16 residues. The CDR3 sequence: CASSLMGGISGNTIYF. In DNA, the CDR3 is TGTGCCAGCAGTTTAATGGGCGGCATCTCTGGAAACACCATATATTTT.

This clonotype occurred a few times. The chain couples TRBV27 to TRBJ1-6; no definite D call. This CDR3 comprises 16 residues. V was shortened by 6 bases and J by 0 bases, with 12 bases between the two germline ends. Germline-derived CDR1 and CDR2 are MNHEY and SMNVEV (reference sequence). The CDR3 protein is CASRGLGHSYNSPLHF. The CDR3 DNA reads as TGTGCCAGCAGAGGTCTTGGGCACTCCTATAATTCACCCCTCCACTTT.

The chain carries TRBV29-1 and TRBJ2-1; 8 nucleotides agree with TRBD2. With 4 bases clipped from V and 2 bases from J, the junction kept 4 bases outside the gene matches. The CDR3 has 14 residues. Germline-derived CDR1 and CDR2 are SQVTM and ANQGSEA. This CDR3 is CSVVTSVAYNEQFF. The CDR3 nucleotides read TGCAGCGTTGTGACTAGCGTCGCCTACAATGAGCAGTTCTTC.

This sequence joins TRBV7-3 and TRBJ2-1; TRBD2 matches 9 bases. CDR1 and CDR2 from the germline V gene are SGHTA and FQGTGA. J gave up 7 bases and V 5 bases, and 12 bases lay outside the gene matches. The CDR3 is 16 amino acids. CDR3 sequence reads: CASSLYSGSGGNEQFF. The CDR3, as DNA: TGTGCCAGCAGCCTCTATAGCGGGAGTGGGGGGAATGAGCAGTTCTTC.

This clonotype has just a few counts. This sequence joins TRBV20-1 and TRBJ2-6, with D hard to call. The CDR3 extends over 16 amino acids. Deletions cut 0 bases from V and 0 bases from J, with 9 bases between. Germline values: CDR1 DFQATT, CDR2 SNEGSKA (reference sequence). The CDR3 loop is CSARDTGYSGANVLTF. CDR3 DNA sequence: TGCAGTGCTAGAGATACGGGTTACTCTGGGGCCAACGTCCTGACTTTC.

This clonotype has only a few counts. The V and J genes are TRBV7-2 and TRBJ2-7; possibly TRBD1 for D (5 bases). CDR1 is SGHTA, CDR2 FQGNSA, per germline. The CDR3 spans 16 residues. V lost 1 base to trimming and J lost 10 bases, with 23 bases between them. CDR3 sequence reads: CASSLVWQGTRRGQYF. The CDR3, as DNA: TGTGCCAGCAGCTTAGTATGGCAGGGAACCCGCCGCGGTCAGTACTTC.

The rearrangement joins TRBV25-1 to TRBJ1-1; D is possibly TRBD1 (6 bases). V was pared by 6 bases and J by 3 bases, with 8 bases between. Germline CDR1 is MGHDK and CDR2 is SYGVNS. The CDR3 has 12 residues. CDR3 nucleotide sequence: TGTGCCAGCAGGAAGGGGGACACTGAAGCTTTCTTT. Protein sequence: CASRKGDTEAFF.

V gene TRBV24-1 combines with J gene TRBJ1-1, with TRBD1 as a possible D gene (5 bases). Germline CDR1 and CDR2: KGHDR and SFDVKD. This CDR3 is 13 amino acids long. The V end lost 3 bases, the J end lost 11 bases, and 15 bases lay between the germline ends. Here the CDR3 reads CATSDRDRNGAFF. The CDR3 nucleotides read TGTGCCACCAGTGATCGGGACCGCAACGGGGCTTTCTTT.

This clonotype was counted between two and nine times. The rearrangement joins TRBV25-1 to TRBJ2-3; 15 nucleotides align to TRBD2. Trimming took 7 bases from V and 6 from J; bases not matched to a gene: 17. Germline loops: CDR1 MGHDK, CDR2 SYGVNS. CDR3 length: 19 amino acids. CDR3 bases: TGTGCCAGCAATGTGAAGTATGGACTAGCGGGAGGGCCCTCGGATACGCAGTATTTT. Amino acid sequence: CASNVKYGLAGGPSDTQYF.

Many counts were recorded for this clonotype. The V call is TRBV12-3 or TRBV12-4, the J call TRBJ2-7, with TRBD2 as a possible D gene (6 bases). V shed 6 bases and J shed 7 bases, with 16 bases lying between them. The CDR3 consists of 13 residues. CDR3 coding DNA: TGTGCCAGCAGAACCCGGGGGTGGGGTGAGCAGTACTTC. It translates to CASRTRGWGEQYF.

This clonotype was found a few times. The chain combines TRBV29-1 with TRBJ1-2; D might be TRBD1 (5 bases). The CDR3 contains 14 residues. V was clipped by 5 bases and J by 4 bases, with 17 bases between them. CDR1 is SQVTM and CDR2 is ANQGSEA in the germline V gene. The chain's CDR3 is CSVRGGTASYGYTF. DNA of the CDR3: TGCAGCGTTCGTGGGGGGACTGCCAGCTATGGCTACACCTTC.

This clonotype was found many times. The V call is TRBV9, the J call TRBJ1-5; TRBD1 is a possible D gene (6 bases). This CDR3 spans 17 amino acids. V dropped 0 bases and J dropped 0 bases, with 13 bases sitting between them. Germline CDR1 and CDR2: SGDLS and YYNGEE. CDR3 residues: CASSVGEGRGSNQPQHF. CDR3 nucleotides: TGTGCCAGCAGCGTAGGGGAGGGCAGGGGTAGCAATCAGCCCCAGCATTTT.

The chain combines TRBV12-3 or TRBV12-4 with TRBJ2-4, with 8 positions matching TRBD2. The CDR3 sequence is 14 residues long. The V and J ends lost 4 bases and 6 bases, in that order; junction bases with no gene match: 5. This CDR3 reads CASSSGRAPNIQYF. The CDR3, as DNA: TGTGCCAGCAGTTCCGGGAGGGCCCCAAACATTCAGTACTTC.

The V call is TRBV7-2, the J call TRBJ2-1; D gene ambiguous. The CDR3 contains 11 residues. Germline V gene lookup returns CDR1 SGHTA and CDR2 FQGNSA. V was shortened by 7 bases and J by 4 bases, with 5 bases between the two germline ends. The CDR3 coding sequence is TGTGCCAGCACGGTTTACAATGAGCAGTTCTTC. Encoded protein: CASTVYNEQFF.

V is TRBV4-2 and J is TRBJ2-7, with 10 bases aligning to TRBD2. V lost 0 bases to trimming and J lost 5 bases; unmatched junction nucleotides: 16. Germline V CDR1 and CDR2: LGHNA, YNFKEQ. This CDR3 comprises 19 residues. The CDR3 DNA sequence: TGTGCCAGCAGCCAAGATCGGTCAGCTAGCGGGAGTGGTTCGGACGAGCAGTACTTC. As protein: CASSQDRSASGSGSDEQYF.

This clonotype showed up many times. The chain carries TRBV7-9 and TRBJ2-4, with a weak D call TRBD2 (5 bases). V was cut by 3 bases and J by 6 bases, with 15 bases left in between. The CDR3 contains 15 residues. The V gene's germline CDR1 is SEHNR and CDR2 FQNEAQ (reference sequence). CDR3 protein: CASSLVRGVINIQYF. The CDR3 DNA reads as TGTGCCAGCAGCTTGGTTCGGGGAGTGATAAACATTCAGTACTTC.

The chain carries TRBV25-1 and TRBJ2-1; unclear D gene. CDR3 length equals 15 residues. Germline-derived CDR1 and CDR2 are MGHDK and SYGVNS. Trimming removed 1 base at V and 2 bases at J, with 9 bases between. CDR3 protein: CASSELTTTYNEQFF. Written as DNA, the CDR3 is TGTGCCAGCAGTGAATTGACAACAACCTACAATGAGCAGTTCTTC.